The rows below give T cell receptor beta chains drawn from one sample of a study of T cell changes during pregnancy in multiple sclerosis. Using immunoSEQ multiplex PCR, the repertoire was profiled, and TCRdb retains in-frame clones only, with some absent. This sample carries almost 95,000 clones, roughly 90% of them seen once, and the ten largest clones take approximately 1.5%. The sequencing here drew on peripheral blood, taken in the first trimester of pregnancy. Every receptor here comes from a female donor with multiple sclerosis, enrolled in a pregnancy study. CDR3s include the opening cysteine and the closing phenylalanine or tryptophan. A D gene is named only where the DNA matches it firmly. Only part of the rows carry a size: once, few, many, or a class if the clone is expanded.

V	D	J	size	CDR3	DNA
TRBV6-5	TRBD1	TRBJ1-5	.	CASRRQGRSQPQHF	TGTGCCAGCAGGAGACAGGGCAGGAGTCAGCCCCAGCATTTT
TRBV18	.	TRBJ2-3	.	CASSPRVQGTLTTDTQYF	TGTGCCAGCTCACCACGGGTCCAGGGGACACTTACCACAGATACGCAGTATTTT
TRBV5-1	.	TRBJ2-1	.	CASSLTSYEQFF	TGCGCCAGCAGCCTGACTAGTTACGAGCAGTTCTTC
TRBV7-9	TRBD1	TRBJ1-2	.	CASREGQGGFGGYTF	TGTGCCAGCAGGGAAGGACAGGGGGGGTTCGGTGGCTACACCTTC
TRBV25-1	.	TRBJ2-1	.	CASSSQDSSYNEQFF	TGTGCCAGCAGTTCCCAAGACAGCTCCTACAATGAGCAGTTCTTC
TRBV20-1	.	TRBJ2-5	.	CSGGNPETQYF	TGCAGTGGGGGCAATCCAGAGACCCAGTACTTC
TRBV5-1	TRBD1	TRBJ2-7	.	CASSGGTGGYEQYF	TGCGCCAGCAGTGGGGGGACAGGAGGCTACGAGCAGTACTTC
TRBV15	TRBD2	TRBJ2-7	.	CATSSGLAGGPVGSEQYF	TGTGCCACCAGCAGCGGACTAGCGGGAGGGCCGGTCGGTTCCGAGCAGTACTTC
TRBV7-9	.	TRBJ2-1	.	CASSPLGEQFF	TGTGCCAGCAGCCCCCTAGGTGAGCAGTTCTTC
TRBV5-8	.	TRBJ1-2	.	CASSSPRQPLTNYGYTF	TGTGCCAGCAGCTCGCCCCGACAGCCACTGACTAACTATGGCTACACCTTC
TRBV28	.	TRBJ1-2	few	CASSLQLSGGYTF	TGTGCCAGCAGTTTACAGCTTTCCGGGGGCTACACCTTC
TRBV2	TRBD1	TRBJ1-3	.	CASSPAPGTGSNTIYF	TGTGCCAGCAGTCCAGCTCCCGGGACAGGGAGTAACACCATATATTTT
TRBV7-2	.	TRBJ2-3	.	CASSSDRYTDTQYF	TGTGCCAGCAGCTCCGACAGATACACAGATACGCAGTATTTT
TRBV6-1	.	TRBJ1-1	.	CASIRALNTEAFF	TGTGCCAGCATCAGGGCACTGAACACTGAAGCTTTCTTT
TRBV5-1	.	TRBJ2-1	.	CASSLRYYNEQFF	TGCGCCAGCAGCTTGCGGTATTACAATGAGCAGTTCTTC
TRBV6-5	.	TRBJ1-2	once	CASSYLPTERNGYTF	TGTGCCAGCAGTTACTTGCCGACGGAGCGTAATGGCTACACCTTC
TRBV13	.	TRBJ1-5	once	CASSLGGGRRSNQPQHF	TGTGCCAGCAGCTTAGGTGGGGGCAGACGCTCCAATCAGCCCCAGCATTTT
TRBV29-1	.	TRBJ2-7	.	CSVAGSSYEQYF	TGCAGCGTTGCGGGTTCATCCTACGAGCAGTACTTC
TRBV5-1	TRBD1	TRBJ1-3	.	CASSGGQGPNTIYF	TGCGCCAGCAGCGGGGGACAGGGACCAAACACCATATATTTT